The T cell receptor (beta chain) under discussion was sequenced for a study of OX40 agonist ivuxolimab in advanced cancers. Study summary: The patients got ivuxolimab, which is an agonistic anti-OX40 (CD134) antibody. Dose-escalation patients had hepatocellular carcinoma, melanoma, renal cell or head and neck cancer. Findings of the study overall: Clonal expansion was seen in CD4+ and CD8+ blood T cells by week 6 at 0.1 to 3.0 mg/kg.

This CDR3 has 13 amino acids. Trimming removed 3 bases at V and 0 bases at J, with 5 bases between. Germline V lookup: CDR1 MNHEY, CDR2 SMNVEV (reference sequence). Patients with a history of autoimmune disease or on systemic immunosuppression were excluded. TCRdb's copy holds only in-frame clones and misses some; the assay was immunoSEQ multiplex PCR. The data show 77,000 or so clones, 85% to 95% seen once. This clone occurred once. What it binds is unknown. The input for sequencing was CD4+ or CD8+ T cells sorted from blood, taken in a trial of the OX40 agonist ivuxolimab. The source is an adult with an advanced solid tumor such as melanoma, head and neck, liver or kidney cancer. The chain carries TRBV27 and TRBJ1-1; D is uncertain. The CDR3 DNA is TGTGCCAGCAGTTTTCGTTTGAACACTGAAGCTTTCTTT. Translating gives CASSFRLNTEAFF.